A selection of T cell receptor beta chains follows, all from one sample in a study of blood T cell repertoires in COVID-19. Clones were read by immunoSEQ multiplex PCR, and TCRdb kept only the in-frame ones, dropping some. The table includes 200,000 to 250,000 clones, about 86% detected once. Specimen: peripheral blood. These receptors came from a woman aged 50 to 60 with acute or convalescent COVID-19. The CDR3 runs from the conserved cysteine through the conserved F or W.

V gene	CDR3 length	J gene	CDR3 protein
TRBV9	14	TRBJ1-3	CASSAGTAGNTIYF
TRBV9	15	TRBJ2-2	CASSVEDSNTGELFF
TRBV7-9	14	TRBJ2-4	CASSLGQGRDIQYF
TRBV5-6	18	TRBJ2-1	CASSLLASGGPVVGEQFF
TRBV9	15	TRBJ2-7	CASSPHERSYYEQYF
TRBV21-1	16	TRBJ2-7	CASSKAGQGTTYEQYF
TRBV14	18	TRBJ1-3	CASSPLPGQGPSGNTIYF
TRBV6-1	15	TRBJ2-7	CASSEGEGGSYEQYF
TRBV6-2/TRBV6-3	14	TRBJ2-1	CASSSSGGANEQFF
TRBV10-3	15	TRBJ2-7	CAIARGAAPSYEQYF
TRBV2	15	TRBJ2-7	CASSEADRGSYEQYF
TRBV29-1	13	TRBJ1-1	CSVERWDSTEAFF
TRBV6-6	12	TRBJ1-3	CASTEAGNTIYF
TRBV21-1	15	TRBJ2-2	CASSGLAEFTGELFF
TRBV29-1	14	TRBJ2-3	CSVSTGTGPDTQYF
TRBV5-5	16	TRBJ1-2	CASSPTPITGDYGYTF
TRBV6-5	13	TRBJ1-2	CASRQQGAGGYTF
TRBV7-9	17	TRBJ2-5	CASSLGLAGSYQETQYF
TRBV12-5	13	TRBJ1-1	CASGSTPNTEAFF
TRBV29-1	11	TRBJ2-1	CSVVLYNEQFF
TRBV7-6	15	TRBJ1-2	CASSLEAGDIYGYTF
TRBV5-4	15	TRBJ2-3	CASSPRISATDTQYF
TRBV11-3	17	TRBJ2-6	CASSHGQGTSGANVLTF